Below, one T cell receptor beta chain is given with its context. What antigen it recognizes has not been identified. No base quality information exists; no much larger clone differs at one position. The immunoSEQ Assay was the method used to sequence TCRbeta CDR3 regions. After extraction, genomic DNA underwent amplification by bias-controlled multiplex PCR, followed by high-throughput sequencing. As for the original processing: To quantify the absolute abundance of every unique TCRbeta CDR3 region, sequences were collapsed and filtered. T cell fraction was estimated by normalizing TCRbeta template counts to usable DNA, with usable DNA measured through amplification of reference genes found in all nucleated cells. Repertoire TCRs were annotated as SARS-CoV-2-specific when V gene, CDR3 amino acid sequence and J gene were exactly matched to a known reactive TCR set. The reference SARS-CoV-2 TCR set came from MIRA and was filtered for enrichment in COVID-19-positive ImmuneCODE repertoires, removing public or cross-reactive TCRs. Using the MIRA antigens, annotated TCRs were further analysed by specific ORF or by position within an ORF. Depth was the summed frequency of annotated unique rearrangements, while breadth was defined as annotated unique rearrangements over total unique productive rearrangements. Two-sided Wilcoxon rank-sum tests were applied when comparing TCR breadth between groups. This immuneACCESS table, as held by TCRdb, lists in-frame sequences with V and J called but not all clones. Of the missing ones, under half trace to an unresolved V gene in checked studies; the others have no known cause. The V and J calls and the clone size are those of that table, but D and trimming were determined from the DNA. For this sample there are fewer than 500,000 clones; 89% appear just once. Approximately 2.5% of the sample is in the top ten clones.

Taken from the germline V gene, the CDR1 and CDR2 loops are SGHVS and FQNEAQ. Spanning cysteine to phenylalanine, the CDR3 consists of 17 amino acids. Only CDR3 DNA is held: 51 bases, read in frame from base 1. A distance of 20 bases separates the germline ends of V and J, which lose 4 bases and 4 bases respectively. The data originate from a study of Ad26.COV2.S vaccination and SARS-CoV-2 variants (dated by TCRdb to the early 2020s). Regarding the study in general: Vaccine-arm donors came from COV1001, a multicentre, randomized, double-blind, placebo-controlled phase I-IIa trial of Ad26.COV2.S in healthy adults. Participants in the trial were split at random into five groups of five each, receiving low-dose or high-dose Ad26.COV2.S once or twice, or else placebo on both occasions. The TCR-sequenced set comprised approximately 32 samples: about 19 Ad26.COV2.S vaccine recipients, 5 placebo recipients and 8 SARS-CoV-2 convalescent individuals. Ad26.COV2.S was given intramuscularly at 5x10^10 or 1x10^11 viral particles, as a single shot or as two shots 56 days apart. The specificity and breadth of SARS-CoV-2-reactive T cell receptors after Ad26.COV2.S vaccination were assessed by TCRbeta repertoire sequencing. Investigators did not know the trial group allocation while performing experiments and assessing outcomes. General conclusions and limits of the study: Spike-specific TCR breadth was higher in Ad26.COV2.S recipients than in placebo recipients (P = 0.0014). Vaccine and placebo recipients had comparable non-spike TCR breadth, which fits with the vaccine containing only spike. The study was not powered to compare responses between vaccine doses or regimens. The authors noted that the TCR breadth and depth analyses may have underestimated total T cell responses. After vaccination, spike-specific CD8+ and CD4+ T cell responses were reported to show substantial breadth.

The meaning of the sample's treatment or condition label: around 19 received Ad26.COV2.S at low or high dose, single or two shots; about 5 received placebo; per-sample allocation not given. Repertoires of vaccine and placebo recipients were sequenced from samples collected on day 63 after the first injection. In Cohort 1b, about two dozen adults aged 18-55 years were enrolled at a single site in Boston, USA, between 29 July and 7 August 2020. Ad26.COV2.S was a replication-incompetent adenovirus type 26 vector that expressed a prefusion-stabilized SARS-CoV-2 spike protein derived from the original Wuhan strain.

The sample was peripheral blood, taken in a trial of Ad26.COV2.S vaccine versus placebo. In this chain, TRBV7-8 is recombined with TRBJ2-1, with the D gene not clear enough to name. The receptor was derived from a person aged 18-65 years who received the Ad26.COV2.S COVID-19 vaccine or a placebo. The CDR3 protein sequence reads: CASSSPLRHREYNEQFF. The nucleotide sequence is TGTGCCAGCAGCTCCCCTTTGCGGCACAGAGAATACAATGAGCAGTTCTTC.